This T cell receptor (beta chain) stems from a study of T cell clonotyping in hematopoietic cell transplantation. Sequencing was performed with immunoSEQ multiplex PCR; in TCRdb, only in-frame clones are kept and a portion is missing. The sample gives roughly 5,700 clones, 70% to 85% of which show up once; 27% is in the top ten. Germline-derived CDR1 and CDR2 are MNHNS and SASEGT. Trimming removed 7 bases from V and 1 base from J, with 11 bases in between. CDR3 length: 14 amino acids. The sequence was obtained from a male patient between 45 and 59 years old who had an allogeneic stem cell transplant from an unrelated donor, so the T cells may come from the graft donor. Some clones in this sample may be carry-over from other donors' samples. The chain combines TRBV6-1 with TRBJ1-5; D is unresolved. The specimen comprised PBMCs, sampled 100 days after allogeneic stem cell transplant. The CDR3 spells CASITGGSNQPQHF. Here the CDR3 DNA reads TGTGCCAGCATAACGGGAGGGAGCAATCAGCCCCAGCATTTT.